This T cell receptor (beta chain) is from a study of Ad26.COV2.S vaccination and SARS-CoV-2 variants. Treatment of the sample: roughly 19 received Ad26.COV2.S at low or high dose, single or two shots; about 5 received placebo; per-sample allocation not given. The samples date from day 63 after the first vaccine or placebo injection. With V trimmed by 3 bases and J by 5 bases, 13 bases remained unmatched. Germline-derived CDR1 and CDR2 are SGHRS and YFSETQ. The CDR3 is 16 amino acids. Details on this clone: Its matching antigen is unknown.

Only in-frame clones appear in the TCRdb table, and some are missing; sequencing was by immunoSEQ multiplex PCR. The sample has 380,000 or so clones; approximately 86% are singletons. Findings and limits, study-wide: The TCR-based breadth and depth measures might underestimate overall T cell responses.

This sequence was found in a person aged 18 to 59 who received the Ad26.COV2.S COVID-19 vaccine or a placebo. The input for sequencing was peripheral blood, taken in a trial of Ad26.COV2.S vaccine versus placebo. The chain couples TRBV5-1 to TRBJ1-2; 7 bases map to TRBD1. The CDR3, as DNA: TGCGCCAGCAGCTCAACGACAGGGCTTGAGCAGTATGGCTACACCTTC. Amino acids: CASSSTTGLEQYGYTF.